These 14 T cell receptor beta chains originate from one sample sequenced in a study of T cell responses to AZD1222 COVID-19 vaccine. Libraries were prepared by immunoSEQ multiplex PCR; TCRdb keeps only in-frame clonotypes and omits some of them. The sample carries fewer than 130,000 clones, about 88% recorded once. Specimen: peripheral blood, collected on day 0 of AZD1222 vaccination. These receptors were collected from an adult in good health.

The chain couples TRBV15 to TRBJ2-1, with D unresolved. The germline V gene has CDR1 LNHNV and CDR2 YYDKDF (reference sequence). V shed 0 bases and J shed 8 bases, with 8 bases lying between them. This CDR3 has 13 amino acids. CDR3 loop: CATSRDMNDEQFF. The CDR3 region has the DNA TGTGCCACCAGCAGAGATATGAACGATGAGCAGTTCTTC.

The rearrangement links TRBV6-5 to TRBJ1-1; 7 nucleotides match TRBD1. The ends lost 6 bases at V and 5 bases at J; junction bases unmatched: 9. CDR1 is MNHEY, CDR2 SVGAGI, per germline. The CDR3 is made up of 14 amino acids. DNA of the CDR3: TGTGCCAGCAGCTCAGGGGGTCTGGGTACTGAAGCTTTCTTT. Its translation: CASSSGGLGTEAFF.

The chain has TRBV30 and TRBJ2-2; tentative D call: TRBD2 (6 bases). Trimming took 0 bases from V and 8 from J, leaving 16 bases between them. CDR3 length equals 15 residues. Germline lookup yields CDR1 GTSNPN and CDR2 SVGIG (reference sequence). This CDR3 is CAWSVRELDFGELFF. DNA of the CDR3: TGTGCCTGGAGTGTTCGGGAGCTAGATTTTGGGGAGCTGTTTTTT.

This clone was recorded only once. The J gene is TRBJ1-2, the V gene TRBV5-3; no clear D. TRBV5-3 is an ORF for which the function is uncertain. The CDR3 loop spans 10 amino acids. Between the trimmed V and J ends, which lost 10 bases and 6 bases, there was a span of 10 bases. The CDR3 is CAPIRDGYTF. CDR3 DNA sequence: TGTGCCCCCATCCGGGATGGCTACACCTTC.

The gene calls are TRBV6-5 and TRBJ1-4; D is ambiguous. V was cut by 5 bases and J by 7 bases, with 11 bases left in between. CDR1 is MNHEY, CDR2 SVGAGI, per germline. This CDR3 region has 13 residues. The DNA of the CDR3 is TGTGCCAGCAGTAACCGACCCCTTGAAAAACTGTTTTTT. This codes for CASSNRPLEKLFF.

V and J are TRBV2 and TRBJ2-1; TRBD2 might be the D (6 bases). Trimming shortened V by 1 base and J by 2 bases, and 9 bases separated the two germline ends. Germline CDR1 reads SNHLY; CDR2 reads FYNNEI. This CDR3 is 15 amino acids long. The CDR3 bases are TGTGCCAGCAGTGAAGTGGAGGGAGCCTACAATGAGCAGTTCTTC. It is translated as CASSEVEGAYNEQFF.

V and J are TRBV11-2 and TRBJ1-3; maybe TRBD1 (5 bases). Trimming left V 5 bases short and J 4 bases short, with 18 bases between. Germline V lookup: CDR1 SGHAT, CDR2 FQNNGV. This CDR3 is 16 amino acids long. CDR3 loop: CASSAHKTGLGNTIYF. The CDR3 DNA sequence: TGTGCCAGCAGCGCACACAAGACGGGACTCGGAAACACCATATATTTT.

This chain connects TRBV11-2 to TRBJ2-7; TRBD2 agrees at 7 bases. The CDR3 spans 14 residues. Germline V gives CDR1 SGHAT, CDR2 FQNNGV. The ends lost 5 bases at V and 4 bases at J; junction bases unmatched: 8. The CDR3 loop is CASSPRLASYEQYF. The CDR3 nucleotides read TGTGCCAGCAGCCCCCGACTAGCAAGTTACGAGCAGTACTTC.

The chain combines TRBV7-8 with TRBJ2-7; 7 bases line up with TRBD1. This CDR3 spans 17 amino acids. Germline V gene data show CDR1 as SGHVS and CDR2 as FQNEAQ. The ends lost 2 bases at V and 0 bases at J; junction bases unmatched: 10. CDR3 nucleotides: TGTGCCAGCAGCTTACGGTCCGGGACAGTCCCCTCCTACGAGCAGTACTTC. It codes for CASSLRSGTVPSYEQYF.

The chain joins TRBV4-1 to TRBJ2-7; D not certain. This CDR3 has 15 residues. The V end was cut by 8 bases, the J end by 1 base, with 18 bases between. Per germline, CDR1 MGHRA and CDR2 YSYEKL. CDR3 sequence reads: CASRLDFFSSYEQYF. As DNA, the CDR3 is TGCGCCAGCCGGCTCGACTTCTTCTCTTCCTACGAGCAGTACTTC.

The rearrangement joins TRBV6-5 to TRBJ2-7, with 7 nucleotides matching TRBD1. The germline gives CDR1 MNHEY, CDR2 SVGAGI. V lost 6 bases, J lost 6 bases, and 14 bases stayed unmatched. The CDR3 runs 15 residues. The CDR3 region is CASSPIDRESSEQYF. Written as DNA, the CDR3 is TGTGCCAGCAGCCCCATCGACAGGGAATCTAGCGAGCAGTACTTC.

The chain links TRBV19 to TRBJ1-1, with 7 bases lining up with TRBD1. The CDR3 loop spans 16 amino acids. Germline CDR1 reads LNHDA; CDR2 reads SQIVND (reference sequence). V lost 6 bases, J lost 2 bases, and 12 bases stayed unmatched. The CDR3 region has the DNA TGTGCCAGTAGCGCCGGGACAGCGATACTCAACACTGAAGCTTTCTTT. Amino acids: CASSAGTAILNTEAFF.

The chain recombines TRBV6-5 with TRBJ2-1; perhaps TRBD2 as D (5 bases). CDR3 size: 13 residues. The germline V gene encodes CDR1 MNHEY and CDR2 SVGAGI. The germline V and J ends were trimmed by 6 bases and 0 bases, with 6 bases remaining between them. The CDR3 DNA sequence: TGTGCCAGCAGGGCGGGCTCCTACAATGAGCAGTTCTTC. It translates to CASRAGSYNEQFF.

This clone was counted once. The chain recombines TRBV6-5 with TRBJ2-5; a weak D match, TRBD1 (5 bases). This CDR3 comprises 15 residues. The germline CDR1 and CDR2 sequences are MNHEY and SVGAGI. V was cut by 5 bases and J by 1 base, with 14 bases left in between. Here the CDR3 reads CASSPWTSGQETQYF. The CDR3 bases are TGTGCCAGCAGTCCCTGGACATCTGGCCAAGAGACCCAGTACTTC.